A selection of T cell receptor beta chains follows, all from one sample in a study of shared clonotypes between healthy human individuals. Profiling relied on immunoSEQ multiplex PCR, and the TCRdb table lists in-frame clones only, not all of them. The sample lists roughly 2 million clones, approximately 94% seen once, with roughly 0.13% in the top ten. Sequencing input: naive CD4+ T cells sorted from blood. These receptors were obtained from a man aged 18 to 29 in good health. CDR3s include the opening cysteine and the closing phenylalanine or tryptophan. D genes are given only for firm matches. A row's size may be missing; if present it is once, few, many or a size class.

TRBJ2-7 TRBV20-1 . . TGCAGTGCTCCTTTAGACGAGCAGTACTTC CSAPLDEQYF
TRBJ2-5 TRBV7-8 TRBD2 . TGTGCCAGCAGCTTAGCGGGGGGGAGGACCCAGTACTTC CASSLAGGRTQYF
TRBJ1-4 TRBV25-1 TRBD1 once TGTGCCAGCAGTGAACGAACGAAACAGGGGATTCATGAAAAACTGTTTTTT CASSERTKQGIHEKLFF
TRBJ1-2 TRBV27 . . TGTGCCAGCAGTTTATACGGGGCAGGCTATGGCTACACCTTC CASSLYGAGYGYTF
TRBJ2-3 TRBV7-2 TRBD2 . TGTGCCAGCAGCTTGACTAGCGGTGGTACGCAGTATTTT CASSLTSGGTQYF
TRBJ2-7 TRBV5-4 TRBD1 . TGTGCCAGCAGCTCGGGACAGGGAGGAGGAGGTGTTATCGGGCAGTACTTC CASSSGQGGGGVIGQYF
TRBJ2-7 TRBV6-1 TRBD1 . TGTGCCACCCAGGACAGGGTGTCCTACGAGCAGTACTTC CATQDRVSYEQYF
TRBJ2-4 TRBV12-5 . . TGTGCTAGTGGTTTGGGACTGGGAGCCAAAAACATTCAGTACTTC CASGLGLGAKNIQYF
TRBJ2-1 TRBV6-1 . . TGTGCCAGCAGCCCCGGTGTGGGGGAGCAGTTCTTC CASSPGVGEQFF
TRBJ2-1 TRBV19 . . TGTGCCAGTAGTACTAGCCCTGGCTCCTACAATGAGCAGTTCTTC CASSTSPGSYNEQFF
TRBJ2-5 TRBV2 TRBD1 . TGTGCCAGCAGTGGAACGGGACAGATTACGGAGACCCAGTACTTC CASSGTGQITETQYF
TRBJ1-4 TRBV25-1 TRBD1 once TGTGCCAGCAATCCCCAGGGGGCAGGGGGAGAAAAACTGTTTTTT CASNPQGAGGEKLFF
TRBJ1-1 TRBV30 . . TGTGCCTGGAGTGTACCACGGACTGAAGCTTTCTTT CAWSVPRTEAFF
TRBJ1-1 TRBV18 . once TGTGCCAGCTCACCACCGGCGGCGGCCAACACTGAAGCTTTCTTT CASSPPAAANTEAFF
TRBJ1-5 TRBV27 TRBD1 . TGTGCCAGCCCTACCCCCAGGGGGCGAAATCAGCCCCAGCATTTT CASPTPRGRNQPQHF
TRBJ2-3 TRBV28 TRBD2 . TGTGCCAGCAGCATAGCGGGGGAGGGGACAGATACGCAGTATTTT CASSIAGEGTDTQYF
TRBJ1-2 TRBV7-9 . . TGTGCCAGCGGAAGGGGGAGTCAGGACTATGGCTACACCTTC CASGRGSQDYGYTF
TRBJ1-5 TRBV30 . . TGTGCCTGGAGCCCTAGCCCCGGTCAGCCCCAGCATTTT CAWSPSPGQPQHF
TRBJ2-7 TRBV19 . . TGTGCCAGTAGTATGGGGGCCGGGGGCTACGAGCAGTACTTC CASSMGAGGYEQYF
TRBJ1-6 TRBV10-1 . few TGCGCCAGCAGTGAGGACCGCAATTCACCCCTCCACTTT CASSEDRNSPLHF
TRBJ1-6 TRBV9 . . TGTGCCAGCAGCGGGGCAGATAATTCACCCCTCCACTTT CASSGADNSPLHF
TRBJ1-2 TRBV5-1 . once TGCGCCAGCAGTTCATCCGGGCCGTACTATGGCTACACCTTC CASSSSGPYYGYTF
TRBJ2-7 TRBV7-3 . once TGTGCCAGCAGCTTATCTCAGGGGCGTGGGTACGAGCAGTACTTC CASSLSQGRGYEQYF
TRBJ2-7 TRBV27 TRBD2 . TGTGCCAGCAGGTTGGGACTAGGGGAAGGCGAGCAGTACTTC CASRLGLGEGEQYF
TRBJ1-1 TRBV18 . . TGTGCCAGCTCACCACTCCCTCCGGGTCCCGACACTAAAGCTTTCTTT CASSPLPPGPDTKAFF
TRBJ2-7 TRBV28 . . TGTGCCAGCAGTCGCCTAGGGGAGAGTGCGTACTTC CASSRLGESAYF
TRBJ2-2 TRBV9 . once TGTGCCAGCAGCGTAGGAGGGACCGGTGTAACCGGGGAGCTGTTTTTT CASSVGGTGVTGELFF
TRBJ1-6 TRBV13 . . TGTGCCAGCAGCGCACCCCCGAGGGGCTATAATTCACCCCTCCACTTT CASSAPPRGYNSPLHF